A single sample is the source of the 15 T cell receptor beta chains below, sequenced in a study of shared clonotypes between healthy human individuals. Clones were sequenced by immunoSEQ multiplex PCR, and TCRdb holds only the in-frame ones, with some missing. The data contain roughly 1,000,000 clones, around 82% of them singletons. Sequenced sample: memory CD4+ T cells from PBMCs. As for subset: CD45RA-negative fraction. The receptor source for this set is a man younger than 35 in good health. Some clones in this sample may be carry-over from other donors' samples.

The chain links TRBV5-1 to TRBJ2-3; D is unclear. This CDR3 spans 13 amino acids. Trimming took off 0 bases at V and 4 bases at J, with 6 bases between the two ends. Germline values: CDR1 SGHRS, CDR2 YFSETQ. Here the CDR3 reads CASSLAVADTQYF. CDR3 in DNA: TGCGCCAGCAGCTTGGCCGTTGCAGATACGCAGTATTTT.

This clone was counted a few times. The chain links TRBV28 to TRBJ2-2, with D possibly being TRBD2 (6 bases). CDR3 length: 16 amino acids. CDR1 is MDHEN and CDR2 is SYDVKM in the germline V gene. V was clipped by 5 bases and J by 2 bases, with 15 bases between them. The CDR3 coding sequence is TGTGCCAGCAGTCCCAGTGGTAGCGGTAACACCGGGGAGCTGTTTTTT. Translating it yields CASSPSGSGNTGELFF.

In its sample, this clone was seen a few times. The V call is TRBV27, the J call TRBJ2-7; D not resolved. Germline V gene lookup returns CDR1 MNHEY and CDR2 SMNVEV (reference sequence). This CDR3 has 15 amino acids. The germline V and J ends were trimmed by 6 bases and 5 bases, with 20 bases remaining between them. CDR3 loop: CASRPNAPVGNEQYF. DNA for the CDR3: TGTGCCAGCAGGCCAAACGCCCCGGTTGGGAACGAGCAGTACTTC.

This rearrangement joins TRBV11-3 to TRBJ2-3, with a possible D match to TRBD2 (5 bases). The CDR3 extends over 15 amino acids. With 0 bases removed from V and 0 bases from J, the gap between germline ends came to 7 bases. The V gene's germline CDR1 is SGHNT and CDR2 YENEEA. The CDR3 protein is CASSLDGGSTDTQYF. In nucleotides, the CDR3 is TGTGCCAGCAGCTTAGATGGCGGGAGCACAGATACGCAGTATTTT.

V usage is TRBV6-1 and J usage is TRBJ1-5, with D tentatively TRBD1 (6 bases). The V end lost 8 bases, the J end lost 7 bases, and 18 bases lay between the germline ends. The CDR3 is 14 amino acids. Germline values: CDR1 MNHNS, CDR2 SASEGT. The CDR3 sequence: CASFPWETGQPQHF. CDR3 nucleotides: TGTGCCAGCTTCCCTTGGGAAACAGGGCAGCCCCAGCATTTT.

Comments on this clone: Since a much larger clone is just one base distant, this may be a read error. The gene calls are TRBV9 and TRBJ2-7; possibly TRBD2 for D (5 bases). The CDR3 is 15 residues long. V lost 2 bases, J lost 0 bases, and 12 bases lay in between. The V gene's germline CDR1 is SGDLS and CDR2 YYNGEE. The CDR3 coding sequence is TGTGCCAGCAGCGTTGAGGGAAGCAACTCCTACGAGCAGTACTTC. It is translated as CASSVEGSNSYEQYF.

This clone was detected once. The rearrangement uses TRBV7-9 and TRBJ2-3, with 9 bases identical to TRBD2. CDR3 length equals 16 residues. The junction had 11 bases not matched to a gene; V was cut back by 4 bases and J by 6 bases. Germline V lookup: CDR1 SEHNR, CDR2 FQNEAQ (reference sequence). The CDR3 nucleotides are TGTGCCAGCAGCTCCACCAGAGCGGGAGGAAGGGATACGCAGTATTTT. The encoded protein is CASSSTRAGGRDTQYF.

DNA of the CDR3: TGTGCCAGCAGCTTAGCCACAGCCCTCGGATTGAACAATGAGCAGTTCTTC. It translates to CASSLATALGLNNEQFF. V gene TRBV7-9 combines with J gene TRBJ2-1; D gene ambiguous. This CDR3 comprises 17 residues. CDR1 and CDR2 (germline): SEHNR, FQNEAQ (reference sequence). Deletions cut 0 bases from V and 5 bases from J, with 17 bases between.

This clone was observed once. CDR3 protein: CASSATLSGTGELFF. The CDR3 DNA is TGTGCCAGCTCAGCCACGTTGTCTGGCACCGGGGAGCTGTTTTTT. This sequence joins TRBV18 and TRBJ2-2, with D hard to call. Trimming stripped 5 bases from V and 4 bases from J, with 14 bases between. The CDR3 consists of 15 residues. Germline lookup yields CDR1 KGHSH and CDR2 LQKENI.

This clone was counted a few times. Other DNA sequences within the sample encode an identical CDR3. The V gene is TRBV28, the J gene TRBJ2-7; D not certain. The CDR3 consists of 11 residues. Per the germline V gene, CDR1 is MDHEN and CDR2 is SYDVKM. V gave up 1 base and J gave up 4 bases, with 2 bases separating them. CDR3 residues: CASSLLYEQYF. In DNA, the CDR3 is TGTGCCAGCAGTTTATTGTACGAGCAGTACTTC. The variable domain in full, completed from reference TRBV28 and TRBJ2-7, reads DVKVTQSSRYLVKRTGEKVFLECVQDMDHENMFWYRQDPGLGLRLIYFSYDVKMKEKGDIPEGYSVSREKKERFSLILESASTNQTSMYLCASSLLYEQYFGPGTRLTVT.

This chain joins TRBV2 and TRBJ2-7; D is unclear. In germline, CDR1 is SNHLY, CDR2 FYNNEI. The CDR3 extends over 14 amino acids. With 5 bases removed from V and 3 bases from J, the gap between germline ends came to 14 bases. The CDR3 is CASSPLAFSYEQYF. The CDR3 nucleotides are TGTGCCAGCAGTCCTTTAGCATTTAGCTACGAGCAGTACTTC.

This chain connects TRBV6-1 to TRBJ2-5; D remains unclear. Germline lookup yields CDR1 MNHNS and CDR2 SASEGT. The germline V and J ends were trimmed by 4 bases and 5 bases, with 11 bases remaining between them. The CDR3 is made up of 13 amino acids. Here the CDR3 reads CASSGPQRETQYF. The CDR3 nucleotides are TGTGCCAGCAGTGGGCCCCAAAGGGAGACCCAGTACTTC.

The CDR3 bases are TGTGCCAGCAGCTTCGGGACAGGGGAACGCGGGTACGAGCAGTACTTC. Its protein is CASSFGTGERGYEQYF. V gene TRBV5-6 combines with J gene TRBJ2-7, with 10 bases that match TRBD1. V shed 2 bases and J 4 bases; nucleotides not matched to a gene: 9. CDR1 and CDR2 (germline): SGHDT, YYEEEE. The CDR3 consists of 16 residues.

The genes are TRBV27 and TRBJ1-2; TRBD1 is a possible D gene (5 bases). CDR3 length: 14 residues. Germline V lookup: CDR1 MNHEY, CDR2 SMNVEV (reference sequence). V lost 2 bases and J lost 5, with 12 bases in between. DNA for the CDR3: TGTGCCAGCAGTTTACACGGGGCAGGGTATGGCTACACCTTC. As protein: CASSLHGAGYGYTF.

In nucleotides, the CDR3 is TGTGCCAGCACCCTCTTACTTGGGTCTGGGGCCAACGTCCTGACTTTC. The encoded protein is CASTLLLGSGANVLTF. V is TRBV6-6 and J is TRBJ2-6; D unclear. With 7 bases removed from V and 1 base from J, the gap between germline ends came to 14 bases. CDR1 is MNHNY and CDR2 is SVGAGI in the germline V gene (reference sequence). The CDR3 loop spans 16 amino acids.